The sequence of this TCR beta chain was determined in a study of T cell changes during pregnancy in multiple sclerosis. The method was immunoSEQ multiplex PCR; TCRdb's version includes in-frame clones alone and lacks a portion of them. The repertoire holds more than 65,000 clones, with approximately 90% as singletons. The CDR3 sequence is 14 residues long. Germline CDR1 reads SGDLS; CDR2 reads YYNGEE. Trimming shortened V by 0 bases and J by 5 bases, and 9 bases separated the two germline ends. The starting material was CD4+ T cells from peripheral blood mononuclear cells, obtained before pregnancy. The TCR comes from a female donor with multiple sclerosis, enrolled in a pregnancy study. This rearrangement joins TRBV9 to TRBJ1-5, with D hard to call. The DNA for the CDR3 is TGTGCCAGCAGCGTAGGATGGGGAGATCAGCCCCAGCATTTT. This sequence encodes CASSVGWGDQPQHF.